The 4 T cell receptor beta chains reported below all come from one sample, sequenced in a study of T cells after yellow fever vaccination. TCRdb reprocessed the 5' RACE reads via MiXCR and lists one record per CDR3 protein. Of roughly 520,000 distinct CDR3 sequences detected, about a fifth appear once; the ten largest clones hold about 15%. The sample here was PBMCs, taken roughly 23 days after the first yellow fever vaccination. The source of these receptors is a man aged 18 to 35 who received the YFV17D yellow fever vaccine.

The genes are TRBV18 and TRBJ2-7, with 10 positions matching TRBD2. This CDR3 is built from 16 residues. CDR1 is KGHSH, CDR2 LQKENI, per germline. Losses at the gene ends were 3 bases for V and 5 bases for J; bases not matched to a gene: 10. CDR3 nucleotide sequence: TGTGCCAGCTCACCGATGGAGCGGGGGGGCCTAAACGAGCAGTACGTC. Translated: CASSPMERGGLNEQYV.

Written as DNA, the CDR3 is TGTGCCAGCAGCCAAAAGCGGGGGGCGAGGAATGAGCAGTTCTTC. Its translation: CASSQKRGARNEQFF. The J gene is TRBJ2-1, the V gene TRBV7-8, with 9 bases aligning to TRBD2. CDR3 length: 15 residues. The germline CDR1 and CDR2 sequences are SGHVS and FQNEAQ. V trimming: 5 bases; J trimming: 7 bases; junction bases outside the gene matches: 9. Complete variable domain (other parts from reference TRBV7-8 and TRBJ2-1): GAGVSQSPRYKVAKRGQDVALRCDPISGHVSLFWYQQALGQGPEFLTYFQNEAQLDKSGLPSDRFFAERPEGSVSTLKIQRTQQEDSAVYLCASSQKRGARNEQFFGPGTRLTVL.

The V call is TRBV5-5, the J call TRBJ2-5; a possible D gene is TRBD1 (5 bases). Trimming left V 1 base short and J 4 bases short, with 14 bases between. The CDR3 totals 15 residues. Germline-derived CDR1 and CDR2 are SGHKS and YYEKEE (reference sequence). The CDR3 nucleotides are TGTGCCAGCAGCTTGCAGGGTTCCCCTAGAGAGACCCAGTACTTC. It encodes CASSLQGSPRETQYF.

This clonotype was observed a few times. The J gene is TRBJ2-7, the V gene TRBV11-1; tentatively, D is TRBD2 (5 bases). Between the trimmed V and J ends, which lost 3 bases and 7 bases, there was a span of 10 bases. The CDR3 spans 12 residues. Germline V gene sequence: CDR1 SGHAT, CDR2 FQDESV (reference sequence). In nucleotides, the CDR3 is TGTGCCAGCAGCTTTGAGGGCGGGGAGCAGTACGTC. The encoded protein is CASSFEGGEQYV.